These T cell receptor beta chains were read from a single sample in a study of shared clonotypes between healthy human individuals. Sequenced by immunoSEQ multiplex PCR; TCRdb stores in-frame clones only, minus some. The sample has some 2,000,000 clones; approximately 94% are singletons. The source material was naive CD4+ T cells sorted from blood. The receptors shown here come from a man aged 18 to 35 in good health. CDR3s include the opening cysteine and the closing phenylalanine or tryptophan. The D gene is left open where the match is weak. Clone size is given for some rows only: seen once, a few or many times, or a class if the clone is expanded.

J	V	D	size	CDR3	DNA
TRBJ1-1	TRBV29-1	-	-	CSSGRTANTEAFF	TGCAGCAGCGGCAGAACAGCGAACACTGAAGCTTTCTTT
TRBJ2-7	TRBV6-1	TRBD1	-	CASSAGTGAYEQYF	TGTGCCAGCAGTGCCGGGACAGGAGCCTACGAGCAGTACTTC
TRBJ2-7	TRBV11-2	TRBD2	-	CASSRSSGEYYEQYF	TGTGCCAGCAGCCGATCTAGCGGGGAATACTACGAGCAGTACTTC
TRBJ2-5	TRBV30	-	-	CAWSGGTQETQYF	TGTGCCTGGAGTGGGGGGACCCAAGAGACCCAGTACTTC
TRBJ2-1	TRBV2	-	-	CASAFRDFSYNEQFF	TGTGCCAGCGCCTTCCGGGACTTCTCCTACAATGAGCAGTTCTTC
TRBJ1-6	TRBV6-6	TRBD1	-	CASSYGEQGGGSPLHF	TGTGCCAGCAGTTACGGAGAACAGGGGGGGGGTTCACCCCTCCACTTT
TRBJ1-6	TRBV2	-	-	CASRAGTDNSPLHF	TGTGCCAGCAGGGCCGGGACGGATAATTCACCCCTCCACTTT
TRBJ1-6	TRBV14	TRBD1	once	CASSLQGANNSPLHF	TGTGCCAGCAGCCTACAGGGGGCCAACAATTCACCCCTCCACTTT
TRBJ2-7	TRBV20-1	-	-	CSARSSYEQYF	TGCAGTGCCCGGAGCTCCTACGAGCAGTACTTC
TRBJ1-5	TRBV7-9	-	few	CASSLAGEGNQPQHF	TGTGCCAGCAGCTTAGCGGGGGAGGGCAATCAGCCCCAGCATTTT
TRBJ2-2	TRBV2	TRBD2	-	CASSVSLAGPTGELFF	TGTGCCAGCAGTGTGTCACTAGCGGGACCGACCGGGGAGCTGTTTTTT
TRBJ1-2	TRBV4-1	TRBD1	-	CASSSQQGDYGYTF	TGCGCCAGCAGCTCCCAACAGGGGGACTATGGCTACACCTTC